These 18 T cell receptor beta chains were sequenced from one sample in a study of T cell repertoires in cytomegalovirus infection. Via MiXCR, TCRdb re-called the reads, giving one row per CDR3 protein. The data contain roughly 180,000 distinct CDR3 sequences, about a fifth of them seen just once; the ten biggest clones take up 20% to 30%. These receptors have no identified antigens. The starting material was CD8+ T cells from cultured PBMCs, obtained from culture after CMV antigen stimulation. Receptor source: a human donor in good health (CMV status not recorded). Some clones in this sample may be carry-over from other donors' samples.

This clonotype was detected only a few times. This rearrangement joins TRBV4-3 to TRBJ2-1, with D possibly TRBD2 on 5 matching bases. The CDR3 runs to 14 residues. The V end lost 2 bases, the J end lost 10 bases, and 15 bases lay between the germline ends. Per germline, CDR1 LGHNA and CDR2 YSLEER. CDR3 DNA: TGCGCCAGCAGCCAATTTGAAGGGAGCGAGGAGCAGTTCTTC. Translating it yields CASSQFEGSEEQFF.

This clonotype has ten or more counts. V gene TRBV4-1 combines with J gene TRBJ1-5; D gene unclear. The CDR3 consists of 14 residues. Germline loops: CDR1 MGHRA, CDR2 YSYEKL. V gave up 0 bases and J gave up 0 bases, with 3 bases separating them. The CDR3: CASSQEGSNQPQHF. In nucleotides, the CDR3 is TGCGCCAGCAGCCAAGAAGGTAGCAATCAGCCCCAGCATTTT.

The chain employs TRBV7-4 and TRBJ2-1, with TRBD2 identical over 9 bases. The V segment lost 2 bases and the J segment 0 bases; nucleotides outside the gene matches: 5. This CDR3 contains 17 residues. Germline V CDR1 and CDR2: SGHVT, SQSDAQ. CDR3 bases: TGTGCCAGCAGCTTAATAGCGGGAGCAAGCTCCTACAATGAGCAGTTCTTC. Translated, it gives CASSLIAGASSYNEQFF.

This clonotype was observed a few times. In DNA, the CDR3 is TGTGCCAGCAGTTTTAGGTTGGGGGACACTGAAGCTTTCTTT. Translated: CASSFRLGDTEAFF. V usage is TRBV6-6 and J usage is TRBJ1-1, with D possibly being TRBD1 (5 bases). Germline CDR1 MNHNY, CDR2 SVGAGI (reference sequence). Trimming left V 4 bases short and J 3 bases short, with 12 bases between. This CDR3 is 14 amino acids long.

The V and J genes are TRBV29-1 and TRBJ1-2, with 8 bases aligning to TRBD1. Germline V CDR1 and CDR2: SQVTM, ANQGSEA. V was clipped by 0 bases and J by 0 bases; unmatched bases: 9. The CDR3 is made up of 17 amino acids. The CDR3 region has the DNA TGCAGCGTTGAAGACCGACAGGGGCCGGGCCCTAACTATGGCTACACCTTC. The encoded protein is CSVEDRQGPGPNYGYTF.

This chain links TRBV20-1 with TRBJ1-2; TRBD1 agrees at 7 bases. CDR1 DFQATT and CDR2 SNEGSKA come from the germline V gene (reference sequence). The CDR3 sequence is 17 residues long. With 4 bases clipped from V and 2 bases from J, the junction kept 16 bases outside the gene matches. The CDR3 region is CSAIMAAGGYRNYGYTF. DNA for the CDR3: TGCAGTGCTATCATGGCGGCAGGGGGATATCGAAACTATGGCTACACCTTC.

The V gene is TRBV7-2, the J gene TRBJ1-2; possibly TRBD1 for D (5 bases). CDR1 is SGHTA and CDR2 is FQGNSA in the germline V gene. Between the trimmed V and J ends, which lost 1 base and 8 bases, there was a span of 11 bases. There are 13 residues in the CDR3. The CDR3 coding sequence is TGTGCCAGCAGCTTAGGACAGCCGGAGGGCTACACCTTC. Encoded protein: CASSLGQPEGYTF.

The rearrangement uses TRBV10-3 and TRBJ2-2; D gene uncertain. Trimming stripped 5 bases from V and 7 bases from J, with 11 bases between. This CDR3 comprises 13 residues. The germline V gene has CDR1 ENHRY and CDR2 SYGVKD. CDR3: CAISLKISGELFF. CDR3 bases: TGTGCCATCAGTCTTAAAATAAGCGGGGAGCTGTTTTTT.

This clonotype has a count of ten or more. This chain uses TRBV7-2 with TRBJ2-1, with 11 bases fitting TRBD1. In germline, CDR1 is SGHTA, CDR2 FQGNSA. This CDR3 is 18 amino acids long. V gave up 1 base and J gave up 5 bases; unmatched junction bases: 10. The chain's CDR3 is CASSLDGQGARVNNEQFF. The CDR3 DNA reads as TGTGCCAGCAGCTTAGACGGACAGGGGGCTCGAGTCAACAATGAGCAGTTCTTC.

The chain links TRBV4-2 to TRBJ1-1; D may be TRBD1 (6 bases). Germline lookup yields CDR1 LGHNA and CDR2 YNFKEQ. Trimming left V 1 base short and J 8 bases short, with 11 bases between. The CDR3 has 13 residues. The CDR3 region has the DNA TGTGCCAGCAGCCAAGCCTTCGGACAGGAAGCTTTCTTT. Its protein product is CASSQAFGQEAFF.

Relative to its sample, this clonotype is medium-sized. V gene TRBV10-3 combines with J gene TRBJ2-1, with a weak D call TRBD1 (5 bases). Germline V lookup: CDR1 ENHRY, CDR2 SYGVKD. The CDR3 runs to 14 residues. The V end lost 10 bases, the J end lost 7 bases, and 20 bases lay between the germline ends. CDR3 coding DNA: TGTGCCAGCCTGGGGCCTCCCGAGAGGAATGAGCAGTTCTTC. Its translation: CASLGPPERNEQFF.

J is TRBJ1-6 and V is TRBV7-6; D gene uncertain. Trimming shortened V by 0 bases and J by 14 bases, and 26 bases separated the two germline ends. CDR1 and CDR2 from the germline V gene are SGHVS and FNYEAQ. The CDR3 covers 18 residues. Here the CDR3 DNA reads TGTGCCAGCAGCTTAGCAGACGGGGAAGTGGCGCCGTCTATAACCCTCCACTTT. This sequence encodes CASSLADGEVAPSITLHF.

This chain joins TRBV7-9 and TRBJ2-2; TRBD1 matches 8 bases. Germline values: CDR1 SEHNR, CDR2 FQNEAQ (reference sequence). V gave up 6 bases and J gave up 6 bases; unmatched junction bases: 9. The CDR3 totals 15 residues. The CDR3 loop is CASRHTTGVAGELFF. The CDR3 DNA reads as TGTGCCAGCAGACACACGACAGGGGTCGCCGGGGAGCTGTTTTTT.

The genes are TRBV28 and TRBJ1-4, with TRBD1 as a possible D gene (6 bases). The CDR3 runs to 19 residues. V lost 2 bases to trimming and J lost 3 bases, with 22 bases between them. From germline, CDR1 is MDHEN and CDR2 SYDVKM. As DNA, the CDR3 is TGTGCCAGCAGTTTACCTTCGACAGGCCCCCGGAGGGCTAATGAAAAACTGTTTTTT. Translated, it gives CASSLPSTGPRRANEKLFF.

This clonotype was picked up a small number of times. This chain uses TRBV2 with TRBJ2-3, with 8 bases fitting TRBD2. Per germline, CDR1 SNHLY and CDR2 FYNNEI. CDR3 length equals 14 residues. V trimming: 6 bases; J trimming: 0 bases; junction bases outside the gene matches: 2. The CDR3 loop reads CASRGLDSTDTQYF. In DNA form, the CDR3 reads TGTGCCAGCAGGGGACTAGATAGCACAGATACGCAGTATTTT.

This clonotype was seen a handful of times. For the CDR3, the DNA is TGTGCCAGCAGCTTAGCAGGTGCGATGGAGGGGGCGGACACTGAAGCTTTCTTT. This codes for CASSLAGAMEGADTEAFF. This sequence joins TRBV7-2 and TRBJ1-1; 7 bases fit TRBD1. CDR3 size: 18 residues. Germline lookup yields CDR1 SGHTA and CDR2 FQGNSA. V dropped 0 bases and J dropped 3; count of bases not matched to a gene: 13. The full variable domain, completed using reference TRBV7-2 and TRBJ1-1, is GAGVSQSPSNKVTEKGKDVELRCDPISGHTALYWYRQSLGQGLEFLIYFQGNSAPDKSGLPSDRFSAERTGGSVSTLTIQRTQQEDSAVYLCASSLAGAMEGADTEAFFGQGTRLTVV.

This chain uses TRBV7-2 with TRBJ2-5; D is possibly TRBD2 (5 bases). The CDR3 consists of 17 residues. Germline CDR1 SGHTA, CDR2 FQGNSA. The V end was cut by 1 base, the J end by 5 bases, with 20 bases between. CDR3 coding DNA: TGTGCCAGCAGCTTAGAGGGTTGGACTCGCCCGCGGGAGACCCAGTACTTC. Amino acid sequence: CASSLEGWTRPRETQYF.

The gene calls are TRBV28 and TRBJ1-4; TRBD1 matches 7 bases. The CDR3 has 16 amino acids. Trimming at V came to 3 bases and at J to 8 bases, leaving 12 bases not matched to a gene. Looked up from germline, CDR1 is MDHEN and CDR2 is SYDVKM. CDR3 coding DNA: TGTGCCAGCAGTTTGGTAGATGGAGGGGGCGAGGAAAAACTGTTTTTT. As protein: CASSLVDGGGEEKLFF. The whole variable domain, remainder taken from reference TRBV28 and TRBJ1-4, is DVKVTQSSRYLVKRTGEKVFLECVQDMDHENMFWYRQDPGLGLRLIYFSYDVKMKEKGDIPEGYSVSREKKERFSLILESASTNQTSMYLCASSLVDGGGEEKLFFGSGTQLSVL.